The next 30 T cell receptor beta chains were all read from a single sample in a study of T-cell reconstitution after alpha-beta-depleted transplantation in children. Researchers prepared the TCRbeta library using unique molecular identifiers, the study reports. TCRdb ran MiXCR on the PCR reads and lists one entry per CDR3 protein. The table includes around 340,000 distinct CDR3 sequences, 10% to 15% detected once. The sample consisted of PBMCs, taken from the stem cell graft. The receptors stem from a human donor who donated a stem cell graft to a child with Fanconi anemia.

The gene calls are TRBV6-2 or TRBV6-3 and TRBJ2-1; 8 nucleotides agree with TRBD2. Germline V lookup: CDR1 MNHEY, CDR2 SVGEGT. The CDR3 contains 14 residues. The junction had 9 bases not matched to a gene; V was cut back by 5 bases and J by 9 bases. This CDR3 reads CASSHPRGGGEQFF. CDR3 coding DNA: TGTGCCAGCAGTCACCCCCGGGGGGGTGGTGAGCAGTTCTTC.

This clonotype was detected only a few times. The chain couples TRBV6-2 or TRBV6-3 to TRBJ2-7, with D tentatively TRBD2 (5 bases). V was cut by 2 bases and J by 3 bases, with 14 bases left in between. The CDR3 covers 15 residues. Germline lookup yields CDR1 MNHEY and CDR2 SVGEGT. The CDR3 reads CASSYHTRTGYEQYV. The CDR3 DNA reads TGTGCCAGCAGTTACCACACTAGAACTGGCTACGAGCAGTACGTC.

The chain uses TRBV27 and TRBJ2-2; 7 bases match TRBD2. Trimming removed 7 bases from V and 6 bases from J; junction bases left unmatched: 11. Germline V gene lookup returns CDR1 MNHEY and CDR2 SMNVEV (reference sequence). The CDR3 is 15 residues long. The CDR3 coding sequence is TGTGCCAGCAAGAGGACTAGGGTTTGGGCCGGGGAGCTGTTTTTT. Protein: CASKRTRVWAGELFF.

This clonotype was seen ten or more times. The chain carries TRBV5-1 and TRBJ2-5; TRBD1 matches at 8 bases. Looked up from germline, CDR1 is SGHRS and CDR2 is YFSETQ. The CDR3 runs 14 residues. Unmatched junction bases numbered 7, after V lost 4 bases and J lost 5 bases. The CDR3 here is CASSPLTGEETQYF. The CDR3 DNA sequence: TGCGCCAGCAGCCCCTTGACAGGGGAGGAGACCCAGTACTTC.

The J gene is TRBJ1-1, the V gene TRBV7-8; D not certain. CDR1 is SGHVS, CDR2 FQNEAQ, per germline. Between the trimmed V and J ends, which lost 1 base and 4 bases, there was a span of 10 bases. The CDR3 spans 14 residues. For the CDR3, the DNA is TGTGCCAGCAGCTTAGGGCTAATGGGCACTGAAGCTTTCTTT. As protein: CASSLGLMGTEAFF.

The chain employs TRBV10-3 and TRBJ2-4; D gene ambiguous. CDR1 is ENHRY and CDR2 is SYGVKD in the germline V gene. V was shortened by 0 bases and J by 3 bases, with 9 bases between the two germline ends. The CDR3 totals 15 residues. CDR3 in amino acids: CAISESGLSKNIQYF. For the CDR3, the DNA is TGTGCCATCAGTGAGTCGGGCCTTAGCAAAAACATTCAGTACTTC.

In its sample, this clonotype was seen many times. The CDR3 nucleotides read TGCGCCAGCAGCCGGAGGACAGGGGGACAAGAGACCCAGTACTTC. It is translated as CASSRRTGGQETQYF. This chain links TRBV5-1 with TRBJ2-5; 10 bases fit TRBD1. Per the germline V gene, CDR1 is SGHRS and CDR2 is YFSETQ. This CDR3 spans 15 amino acids. With V trimmed by 4 bases and J by 2 bases, 5 bases remained unmatched.

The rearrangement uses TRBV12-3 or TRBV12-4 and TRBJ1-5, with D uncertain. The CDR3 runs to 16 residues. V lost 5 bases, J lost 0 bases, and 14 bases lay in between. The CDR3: CASSPFGRYSNQPQHF. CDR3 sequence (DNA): TGTGCCAGCAGTCCCTTCGGACGGTATAGCAATCAGCCCCAGCATTTT.

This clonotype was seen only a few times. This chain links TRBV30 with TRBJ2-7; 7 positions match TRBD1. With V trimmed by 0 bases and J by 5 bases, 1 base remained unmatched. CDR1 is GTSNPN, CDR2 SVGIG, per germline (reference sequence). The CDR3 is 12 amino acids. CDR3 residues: CAWSVQGNEQYF. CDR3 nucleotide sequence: TGTGCCTGGAGTGTACAGGGGAACGAGCAGTACTTC.

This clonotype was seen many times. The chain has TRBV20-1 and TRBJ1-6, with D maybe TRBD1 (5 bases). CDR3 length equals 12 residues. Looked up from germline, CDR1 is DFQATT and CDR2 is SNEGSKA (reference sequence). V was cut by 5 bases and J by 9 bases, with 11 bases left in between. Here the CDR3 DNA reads TGCAGTGCTTGGCGACAGCTTTCACCCCTCCACTTT. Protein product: CSAWRQLSPLHF.

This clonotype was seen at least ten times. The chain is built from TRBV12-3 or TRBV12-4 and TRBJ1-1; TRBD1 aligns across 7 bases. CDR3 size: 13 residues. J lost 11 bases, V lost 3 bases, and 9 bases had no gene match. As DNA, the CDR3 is TGTGCCAGCAGTTTCGGACAGGCTCAGGAGGCTTTCTTT. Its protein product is CASSFGQAQEAFF.

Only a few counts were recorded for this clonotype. CDR3 DNA: TGTGCCAGCAGTGTTGGAGGGCTGTTCGATCAGCCCCAGCATTTT. Its protein product is CASSVGGLFDQPQHF. The chain combines TRBV2 with TRBJ1-5; D gene ambiguous. There are 15 residues in the CDR3. Germline loops: CDR1 SNHLY, CDR2 FYNNEI. Trimming left V 4 bases short and J 5 bases short, with 15 bases between.

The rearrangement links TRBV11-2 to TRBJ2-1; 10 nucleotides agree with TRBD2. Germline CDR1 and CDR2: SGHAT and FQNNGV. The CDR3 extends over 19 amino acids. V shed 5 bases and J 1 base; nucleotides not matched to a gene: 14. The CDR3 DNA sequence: TGTGCCAGCAGCCACGTACGGCAGCGGGGGGGTCCTTCCTACAATGAGCAGTTCTTC. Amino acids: CASSHVRQRGGPSYNEQFF. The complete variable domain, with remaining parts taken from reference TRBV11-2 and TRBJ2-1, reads EAGVAQSPRYKIIEKRQSVAFWCNPISGHATLYWYQQILGQGPKLLIQFQNNGVVDDSQLPKDRFSAERLKGVDSTLKIQPAKLEDSAVYLCASSHVRQRGGPSYNEQFFGPGTRLTVL.

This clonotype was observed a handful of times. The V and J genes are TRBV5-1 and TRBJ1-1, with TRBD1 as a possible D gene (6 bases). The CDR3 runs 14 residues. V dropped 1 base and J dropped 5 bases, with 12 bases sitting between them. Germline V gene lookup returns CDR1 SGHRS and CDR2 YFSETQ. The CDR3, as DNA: TGCGCCAGCAGCTTGAACAGGGACCTAACTGAAGCTTTCTTT. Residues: CASSLNRDLTEAFF.

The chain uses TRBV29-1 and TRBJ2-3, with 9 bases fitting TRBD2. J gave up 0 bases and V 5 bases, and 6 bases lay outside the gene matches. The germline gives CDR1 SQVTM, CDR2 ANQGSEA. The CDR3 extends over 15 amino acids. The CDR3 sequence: CSVKASGTSTDTQYF. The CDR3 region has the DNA TGCAGCGTTAAGGCTAGCGGGACAAGCACAGATACGCAGTATTTT.

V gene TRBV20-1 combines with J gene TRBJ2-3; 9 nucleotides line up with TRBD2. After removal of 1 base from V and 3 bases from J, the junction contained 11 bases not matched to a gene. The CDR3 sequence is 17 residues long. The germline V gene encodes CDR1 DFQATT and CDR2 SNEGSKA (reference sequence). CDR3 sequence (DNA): TGCAGTGCTAGAGTTGCAGCGGGGGGCGAGGCAACAGATACGCAGTATTTT. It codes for CSARVAAGGEATDTQYF.

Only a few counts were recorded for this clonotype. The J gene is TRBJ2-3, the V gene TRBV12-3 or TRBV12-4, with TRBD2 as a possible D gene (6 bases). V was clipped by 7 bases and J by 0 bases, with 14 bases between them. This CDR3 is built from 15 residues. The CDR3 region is CASTQGGGSTDTQYF. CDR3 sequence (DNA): TGTGCCAGCACCCAGGGAGGCGGGAGCACAGATACGCAGTATTTT.

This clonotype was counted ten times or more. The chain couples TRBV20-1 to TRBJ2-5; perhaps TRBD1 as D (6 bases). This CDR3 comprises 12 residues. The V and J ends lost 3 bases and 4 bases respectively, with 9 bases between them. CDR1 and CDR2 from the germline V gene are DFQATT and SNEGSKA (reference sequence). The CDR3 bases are TGCAGTGCTAGTCTAGGGGGAGAGACCCAGTACTTC. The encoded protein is CSASLGGETQYF.

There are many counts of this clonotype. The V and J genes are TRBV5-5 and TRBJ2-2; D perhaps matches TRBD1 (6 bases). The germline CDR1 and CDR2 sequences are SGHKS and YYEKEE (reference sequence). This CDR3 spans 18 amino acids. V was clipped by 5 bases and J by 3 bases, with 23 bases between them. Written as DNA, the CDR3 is TGTGCCAGCAGTCAAACTTTACAGGGAACCGTGGACACCGGGGAGCTGTTTTTT. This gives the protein CASSQTLQGTVDTGELFF.

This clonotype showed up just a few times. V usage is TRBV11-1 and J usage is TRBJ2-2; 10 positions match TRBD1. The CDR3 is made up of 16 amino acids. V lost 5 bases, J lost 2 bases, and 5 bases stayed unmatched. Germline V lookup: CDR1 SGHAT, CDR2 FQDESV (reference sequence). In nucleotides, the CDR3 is TGTGCCAGCAGCCTGGGGACAGGGGATAACACCGGGGAGCTGTTTTTT. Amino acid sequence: CASSLGTGDNTGELFF. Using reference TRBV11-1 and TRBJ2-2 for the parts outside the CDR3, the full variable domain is EAEVAQSPRYKITEKSQAVAFWCDPISGHATLYWYRQILGQGPELLVQFQDESVVDDSQLPKDRFSAERLKGVDSTLKIQPAELGDSAMYLCASSLGTGDNTGELFFGEGSRLTVL.

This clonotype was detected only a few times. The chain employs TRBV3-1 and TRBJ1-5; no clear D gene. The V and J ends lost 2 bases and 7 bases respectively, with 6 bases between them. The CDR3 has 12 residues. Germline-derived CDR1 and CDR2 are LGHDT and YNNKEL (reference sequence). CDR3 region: CASSQWGQPQHF. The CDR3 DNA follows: TGTGCCAGCAGCCAATGGGGACAGCCCCAGCATTTT.

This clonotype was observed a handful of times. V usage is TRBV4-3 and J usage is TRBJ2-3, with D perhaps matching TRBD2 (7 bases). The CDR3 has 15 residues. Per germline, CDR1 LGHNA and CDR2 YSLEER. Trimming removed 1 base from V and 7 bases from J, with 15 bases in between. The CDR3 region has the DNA TGCGCCAGCAGCCAAGGAGGGGGGGCCACGAATACGCAGTATTTT. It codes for CASSQGGGATNTQYF.

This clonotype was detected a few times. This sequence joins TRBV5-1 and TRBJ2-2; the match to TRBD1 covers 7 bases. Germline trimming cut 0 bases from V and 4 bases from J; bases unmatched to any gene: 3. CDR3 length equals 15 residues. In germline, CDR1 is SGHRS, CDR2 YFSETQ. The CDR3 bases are TGCGCCAGCAGCTTGGCGGCAGGGGGCACCGGGGAGCTGTTTTTT. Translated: CASSLAAGGTGELFF.

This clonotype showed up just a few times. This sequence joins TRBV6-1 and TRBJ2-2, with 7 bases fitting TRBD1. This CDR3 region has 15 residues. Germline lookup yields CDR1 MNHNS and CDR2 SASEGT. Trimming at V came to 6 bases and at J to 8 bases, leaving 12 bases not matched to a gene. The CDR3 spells CASSNQGVLVGELFF. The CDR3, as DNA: TGTGCCAGCAGCAATCAGGGGGTGCTGGTAGGGGAGCTGTTTTTT.

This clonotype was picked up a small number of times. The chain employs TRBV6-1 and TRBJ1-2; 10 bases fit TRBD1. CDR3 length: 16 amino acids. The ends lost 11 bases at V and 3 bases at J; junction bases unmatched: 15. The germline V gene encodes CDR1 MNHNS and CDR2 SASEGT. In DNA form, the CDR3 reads TGTGCCGCCTACTCCGGGACAGGGGCGGGATACTATGGCTACACCTTC. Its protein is CAAYSGTGAGYYGYTF.

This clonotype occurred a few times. The CDR3 DNA follows: TGTGCCAGCAGCCTCGGGACCGGGCGACATGAGCAGTTCTTC. Protein product: CASSLGTGRHEQFF. The J gene is TRBJ2-1, the V gene TRBV3-1; D may match TRBD1 or TRBD2 (5 bases each). Trimming shortened V by 4 bases and J by 8 bases, and 15 bases separated the two germline ends. The CDR3 contains 14 residues. Germline V lookup: CDR1 LGHDT, CDR2 YNNKEL (reference sequence).

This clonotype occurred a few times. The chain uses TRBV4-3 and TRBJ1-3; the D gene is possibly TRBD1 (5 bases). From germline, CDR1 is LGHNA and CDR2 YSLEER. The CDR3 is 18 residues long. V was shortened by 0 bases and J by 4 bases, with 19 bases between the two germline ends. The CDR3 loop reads CASSQDRGRGADGNTIYF. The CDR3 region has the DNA TGCGCCAGCAGCCAAGATCGCGGACGAGGGGCGGACGGAAACACCATATATTTT.

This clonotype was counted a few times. CDR3 coding DNA: TGTGCCATTCAACCCGGGGGGGGATCCGAGCAGTACTTC. As protein: CAIQPGGGSEQYF. J is TRBJ2-7 and V is TRBV7-9; 8 bases agree with TRBD2. V lost 10 bases and J lost 6; bases outside the gene matches: 11. Per germline, CDR1 SEHNR and CDR2 FQNEAQ (reference sequence). The CDR3 is made up of 13 amino acids.

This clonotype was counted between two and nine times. The CDR3 nucleotides read TGCGCCAGCAGTGGGGGACAGAGGGATCAGCCCCAGCATTTT. Amino acid sequence: CASSGGQRDQPQHF. The rearrangement uses TRBV10-1 and TRBJ1-5, with 7 bases fitting TRBD1. J was trimmed by 5 bases and V by 4 bases; bases with no gene match: 5. The CDR3 covers 14 residues. Per germline, CDR1 WNHNN and CDR2 SYGVQD (reference sequence).

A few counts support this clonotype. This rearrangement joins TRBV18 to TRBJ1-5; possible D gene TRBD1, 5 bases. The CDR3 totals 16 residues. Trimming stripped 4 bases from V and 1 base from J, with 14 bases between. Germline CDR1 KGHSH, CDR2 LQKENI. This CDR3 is CASSLSRGGSNQPQHF. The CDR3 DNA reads TGTGCCAGCTCACTCTCCCGGGGGGGAAGCAATCAGCCCCAGCATTTT.